This section outlines one T cell receptor beta chain sequence together with its context. Its antigen is undetermined. These data are taken from a study of cytomegalovirus exposure and HLA in healthy donors. General study findings and limits: Sequencing likely produced, as an artifact, a cluster of highly shared sequence variants. Follow-up analysis seemed to connect common viral pathogens with several of the most significant clusters identified.

With V trimmed by 4 bases and J by 5 bases, 7 bases remained unmatched. CDR1 and CDR2 (germline): MGHRA, YSYEKL. The CDR3 is 15 amino acids. Donors had nominal health at sampling but likely had unrecorded immune exposures. PCR involved 60 Vbeta and 13 Jbeta primers. Only in-frame clones appear in the TCRdb table, and some are missing; sequencing was by immunoSEQ multiplex PCR. The sample yields about 160,000 clones, roughly 84% seen once. The sequencing sample was made of PBMCs. The clonotype originates from a man younger than 35 in good health and CMV-seronegative. The chain is built from TRBV4-1 and TRBJ2-2; 7 bases match TRBD1. Here the CDR3 reads CASSPADRATGELFF. CDR3 nucleotides: TGCGCCAGCAGCCCGGCAGACAGGGCGACCGGGGAGCTGTTTTTT.